This T cell receptor (beta chain) was sequenced for a study of regulatory T cells in long-lasting Graves disease. Arm-PCR of CDR3 regions and iRepertoire HTBI primers were the basis on which TCR beta libraries were built. TCRdb redid the calling of the multiplex PCR reads with MiXCR, one entry per CDR3 protein. Here the sample spans around 510,000 distinct CDR3 sequences, roughly 20% being singletons. This CDR3 comprises 15 residues. CDR1 and CDR2 from the germline V gene are MNHEY and SMNVEV (reference sequence). V shed 0 bases and J shed 2 bases, with 10 bases lying between them. Regarding time point: persistent/refractory GD, antithyroid drugs over 5 years with positive TRAb. PBMC RNA served as the TCR library source.

V usage is TRBV27 and J usage is TRBJ1-1; D not certain. The clonotype was recovered from a female donor with Graves disease. This material consisted of peripheral blood mononuclear cells (PBMCs), taken when the disease was refractory, from a patient treated with antithyroid drugs. DNA of the CDR3: TGTGCCAGCAGTTTATCGACCACAGCAAACACTGAAGCTTTCTTT. This gives the protein CASSLSTTANTEAFF.